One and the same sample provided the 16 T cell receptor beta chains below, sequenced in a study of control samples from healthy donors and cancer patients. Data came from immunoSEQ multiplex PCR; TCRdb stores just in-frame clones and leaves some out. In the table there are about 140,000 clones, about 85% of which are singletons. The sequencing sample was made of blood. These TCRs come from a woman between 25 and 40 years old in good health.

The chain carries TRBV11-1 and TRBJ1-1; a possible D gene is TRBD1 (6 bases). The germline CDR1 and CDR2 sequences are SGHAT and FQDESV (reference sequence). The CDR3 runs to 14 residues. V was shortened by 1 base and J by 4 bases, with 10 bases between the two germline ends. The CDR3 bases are TGTGCCAGCAGCTTAGACAGGGTGGGCACTGAAGCTTTCTTT. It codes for CASSLDRVGTEAFF.

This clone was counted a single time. CDR3 protein: CASSPRSGNQPQHF. CDR3 nucleotide sequence: TGTGCCAGCAGCCCTAGGAGTGGCAATCAGCCCCAGCATTTT. This chain connects TRBV7-2 to TRBJ1-5; no clear D. The germline V gene encodes CDR1 SGHTA and CDR2 FQGNSA. The length of the CDR3 is 14 residues. V was shortened by 5 bases and J by 2 bases, with 10 bases between the two germline ends.

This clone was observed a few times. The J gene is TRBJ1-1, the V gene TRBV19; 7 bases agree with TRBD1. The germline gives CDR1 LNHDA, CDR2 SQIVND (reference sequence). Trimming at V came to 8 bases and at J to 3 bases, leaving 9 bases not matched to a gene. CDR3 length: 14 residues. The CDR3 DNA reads TGTGCCAGTTCTGTCAGGGGGGGAGACACTGAAGCTTTCTTT. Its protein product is CASSVRGGDTEAFF.

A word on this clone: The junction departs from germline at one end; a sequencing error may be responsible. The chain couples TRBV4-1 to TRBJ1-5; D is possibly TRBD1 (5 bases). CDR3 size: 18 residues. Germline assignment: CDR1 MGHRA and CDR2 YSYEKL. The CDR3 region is CASSEEVPGVDSNQPQHF. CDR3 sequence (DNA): TGCGCCAGCAGCGAAGAGGTTCCGGGGGTCGATAGCAATCAGCCCCAGCATTTT.

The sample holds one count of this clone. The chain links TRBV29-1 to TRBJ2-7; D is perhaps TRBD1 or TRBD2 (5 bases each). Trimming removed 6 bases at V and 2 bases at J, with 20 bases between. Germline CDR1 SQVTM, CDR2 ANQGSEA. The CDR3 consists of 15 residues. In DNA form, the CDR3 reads TGCAGCGTGGGGGAGAAGAGCCTCCCCCCCTACGAGCAGTACTTC. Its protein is CSVGEKSLPPYEQYF.

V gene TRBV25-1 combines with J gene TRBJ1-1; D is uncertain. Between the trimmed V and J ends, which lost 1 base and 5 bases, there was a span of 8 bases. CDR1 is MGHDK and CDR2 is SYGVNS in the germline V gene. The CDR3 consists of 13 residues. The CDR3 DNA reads TGTGCCAGCAGTGAATGGGCCAGGACTGAAGCTTTCTTT. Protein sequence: CASSEWARTEAFF.

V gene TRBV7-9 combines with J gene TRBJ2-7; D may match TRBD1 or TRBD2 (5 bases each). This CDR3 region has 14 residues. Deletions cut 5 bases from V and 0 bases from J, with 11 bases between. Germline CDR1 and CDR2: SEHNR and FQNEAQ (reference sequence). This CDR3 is CASSHRDASYEQYF. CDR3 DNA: TGTGCCAGCAGCCACCGGGACGCCTCCTACGAGCAGTACTTC.

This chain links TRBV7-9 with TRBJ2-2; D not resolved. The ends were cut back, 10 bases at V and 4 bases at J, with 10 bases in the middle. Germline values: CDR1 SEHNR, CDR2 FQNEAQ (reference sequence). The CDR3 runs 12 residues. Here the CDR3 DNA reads TGTGCCACCACCGCCCGCACCGGGGAGCTGTTTTTT. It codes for CATTARTGELFF.

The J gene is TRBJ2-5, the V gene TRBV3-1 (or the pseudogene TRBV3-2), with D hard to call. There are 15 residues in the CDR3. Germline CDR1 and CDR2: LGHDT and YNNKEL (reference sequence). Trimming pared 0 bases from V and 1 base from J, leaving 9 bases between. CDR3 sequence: CASSQDQHIQETQYF. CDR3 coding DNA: TGTGCCAGCAGCCAAGATCAACACATCCAAGAGACCCAGTACTTC.

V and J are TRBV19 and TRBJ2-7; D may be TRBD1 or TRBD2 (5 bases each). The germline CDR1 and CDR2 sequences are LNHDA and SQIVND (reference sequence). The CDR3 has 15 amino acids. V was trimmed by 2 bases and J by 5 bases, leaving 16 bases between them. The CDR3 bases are TGTGCCAGTAGTATAAGGGGTGGGACGTCCGACGAGCAGTACTTC. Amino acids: CASSIRGGTSDEQYF.

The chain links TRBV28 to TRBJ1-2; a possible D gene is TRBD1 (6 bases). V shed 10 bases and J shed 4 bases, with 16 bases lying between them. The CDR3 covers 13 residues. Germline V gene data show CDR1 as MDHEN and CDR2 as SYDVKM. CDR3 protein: CATRDNDRYGYTF. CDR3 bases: TGTGCCACCCGGGACAACGATCGCTATGGCTACACCTTC.

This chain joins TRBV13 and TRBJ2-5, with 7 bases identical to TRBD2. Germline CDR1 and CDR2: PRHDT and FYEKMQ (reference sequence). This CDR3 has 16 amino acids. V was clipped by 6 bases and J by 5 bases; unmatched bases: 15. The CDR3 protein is CASRHRPSGGWETQYF. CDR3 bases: TGTGCCAGCAGGCATCGCCCTAGCGGAGGTTGGGAGACCCAGTACTTC.

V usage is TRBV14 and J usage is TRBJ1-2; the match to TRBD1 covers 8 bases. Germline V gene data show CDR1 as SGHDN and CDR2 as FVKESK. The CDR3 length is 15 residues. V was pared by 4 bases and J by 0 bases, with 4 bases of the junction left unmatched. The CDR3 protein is CASSPDRGTNYGYTF. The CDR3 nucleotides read TGTGCCAGCAGCCCAGACAGGGGCACTAACTATGGCTACACCTTC.

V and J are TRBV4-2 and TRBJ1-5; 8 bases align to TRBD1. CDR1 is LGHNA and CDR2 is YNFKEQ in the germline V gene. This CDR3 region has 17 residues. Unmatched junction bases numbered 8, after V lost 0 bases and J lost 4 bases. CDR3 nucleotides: TGTGCCAGCAGCCAAGACCCCCCGTGGACAGGGAATCAGCCCCAGCATTTT. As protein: CASSQDPPWTGNQPQHF.

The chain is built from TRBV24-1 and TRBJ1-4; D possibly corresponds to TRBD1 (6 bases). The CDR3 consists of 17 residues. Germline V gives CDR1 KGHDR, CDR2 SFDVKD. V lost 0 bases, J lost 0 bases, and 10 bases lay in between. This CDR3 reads CATSDLRGGPTNEKLFF. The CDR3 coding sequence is TGTGCCACCAGTGATTTGCGGGGGGGGCCAACTAATGAAAAACTGTTTTTT.

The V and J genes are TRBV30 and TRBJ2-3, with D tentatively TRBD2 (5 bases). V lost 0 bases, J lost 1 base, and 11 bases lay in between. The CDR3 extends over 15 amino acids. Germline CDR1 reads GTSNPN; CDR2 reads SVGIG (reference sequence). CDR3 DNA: TGTGCCTGGAGTGTAGGACTTTCGGGCACAGATACGCAGTATTTT. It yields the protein CAWSVGLSGTDTQYF.